This T cell receptor beta chain was observed in a study of shared clonotypes between healthy human individuals. Assay: immunoSEQ multiplex PCR; the TCRdb copy retains only in-frame clones and omits some. The sample carries more than 1 million clones, roughly 74% recorded once. Every contributor of samples was a Caucasian grown-up residing in Nashville, Tennessee. Into CD45RA+ naive and CD45RA-negative memory subsets, the CD4+ cells were split. As for this clone: Its matching antigen is unknown.

V trimming: 7 bases; J trimming: 1 base; junction bases outside the gene matches: 7. Germline values: CDR1 MNHNS, CDR2 SASEGT. The CDR3 is 15 amino acids. Broader study findings: An effect of sequencing depth on clonotype sharing among donors was expected.

This chain links TRBV6-1 with TRBJ2-3; the match to TRBD2 covers 8 bases. This TCR derives from a man aged 18-30 years in good health. Some clones in this sample may be carry-over from other donors' samples. The specimen sequenced was memory CD4+ T cells from PBMCs. Subset described: CD45RA-negative fraction. The CDR3: CASTGGRTGTDTQYF. The CDR3 DNA reads as TGTGCCAGCACTGGCGGGAGGACGGGCACAGATACGCAGTATTTT.